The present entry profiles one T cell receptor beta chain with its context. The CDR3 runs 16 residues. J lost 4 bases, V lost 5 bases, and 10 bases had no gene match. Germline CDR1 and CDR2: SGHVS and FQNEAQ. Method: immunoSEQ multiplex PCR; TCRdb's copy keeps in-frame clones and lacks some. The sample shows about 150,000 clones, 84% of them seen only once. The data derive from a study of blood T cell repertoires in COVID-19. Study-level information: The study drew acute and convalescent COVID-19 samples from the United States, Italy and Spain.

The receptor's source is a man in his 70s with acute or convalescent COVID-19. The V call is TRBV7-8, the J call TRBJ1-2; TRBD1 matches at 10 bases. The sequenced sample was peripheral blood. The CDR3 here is CASSVGTGELAYGYTF. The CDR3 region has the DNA TGTGCCAGCAGCGTGGGGACAGGGGAATTAGCCTATGGCTACACCTTC. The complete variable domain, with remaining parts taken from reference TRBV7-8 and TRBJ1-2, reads GAGVSQSPRYKVAKRGQDVALRCDPISGHVSLFWYQQALGQGPEFLTYFQNEAQLDKSGLPSDRFFAERPEGSVSTLKIQRTQQEDSAVYLCASSVGTGELAYGYTFGSGTRLTVV.